Described below is a single T cell receptor beta chain sequence and its context. Its antigen remains unknown. Only in-frame clones appear in the TCRdb table, and some are missing; sequencing was by immunoSEQ multiplex PCR. The table lists more than 150,000 clones, around nine tenths of them singletons, with 5.5% to 8.5% in the top ten. The CDR3 is 12 amino acids. Germline CDR1 SGDLS, CDR2 YYNGEE. With 0 bases removed from V and 9 bases from J, the gap between germline ends came to 7 bases. The record originates from a study of T cell responses to AZD1222 COVID-19 vaccine. Study findings and constraints: There were mostly white British donors and more females than males, and clonal diversity was possibly underestimated. Among AZD1222 vaccinees, only 5 to 7 were seropositive at baseline.

Here the sequenced sample was peripheral blood, taken after recovery from COVID-19. The source of this sequence is an adult who had recovered from COVID-19. This chain uses TRBV9 with TRBJ2-1, with a weak D call TRBD1 (5 bases). CDR3 DNA sequence: TGTGCCAGCAGCGTAGAGCAGGGTGAGCAGTTCTTC. Translated, it gives CASSVEQGEQFF.